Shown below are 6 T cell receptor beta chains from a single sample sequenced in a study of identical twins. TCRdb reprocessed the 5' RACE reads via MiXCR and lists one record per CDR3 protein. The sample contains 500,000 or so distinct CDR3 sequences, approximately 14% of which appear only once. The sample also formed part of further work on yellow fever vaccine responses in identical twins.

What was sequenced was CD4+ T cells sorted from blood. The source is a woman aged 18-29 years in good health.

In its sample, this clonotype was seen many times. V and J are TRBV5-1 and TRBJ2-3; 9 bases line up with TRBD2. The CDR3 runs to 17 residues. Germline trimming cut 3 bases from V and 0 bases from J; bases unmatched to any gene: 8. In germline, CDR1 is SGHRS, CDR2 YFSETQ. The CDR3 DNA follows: TGCGCCAGCAGCTGGGGACTAGCAGCTTCTAGCACAGATACGCAGTATTTT. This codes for CASSWGLAASSTDTQYF.

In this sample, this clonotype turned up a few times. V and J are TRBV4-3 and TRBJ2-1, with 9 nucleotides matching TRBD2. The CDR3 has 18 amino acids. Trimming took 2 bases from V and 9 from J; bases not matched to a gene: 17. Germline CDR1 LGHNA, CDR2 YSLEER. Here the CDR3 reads CASSQSLLGAGGPLEQFF. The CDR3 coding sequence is TGCGCCAGCAGCCAATCACTGCTGGGGGCGGGAGGGCCACTTGAGCAGTTCTTC.

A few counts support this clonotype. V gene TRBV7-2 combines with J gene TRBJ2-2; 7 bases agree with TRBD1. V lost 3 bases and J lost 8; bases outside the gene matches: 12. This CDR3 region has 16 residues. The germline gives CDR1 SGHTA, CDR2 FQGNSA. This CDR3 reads CASSFGINRGAGELFF. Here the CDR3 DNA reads TGTGCCAGCAGCTTCGGAATAAACAGGGGCGCGGGGGAGCTGTTTTTT. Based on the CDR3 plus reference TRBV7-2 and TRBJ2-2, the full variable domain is GAGVSQSPSNKVTEKGKDVELRCDPISGHTALYWYRQSLGQGLEFLIYFQGNSAPDKSGLPSDRFSAERTGGSVSTLTIQRTQQEDSAVYLCASSFGINRGAGELFFGEGSRLTVL.

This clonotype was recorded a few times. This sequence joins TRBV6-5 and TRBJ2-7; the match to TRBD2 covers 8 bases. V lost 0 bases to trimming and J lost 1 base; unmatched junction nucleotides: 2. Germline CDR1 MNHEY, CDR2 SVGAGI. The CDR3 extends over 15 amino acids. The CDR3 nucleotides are TGTGCCAGCAGTTACTCGAGCGGGAGTTCCTACGAGCAGTACTTC. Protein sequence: CASSYSSGSSYEQYF.

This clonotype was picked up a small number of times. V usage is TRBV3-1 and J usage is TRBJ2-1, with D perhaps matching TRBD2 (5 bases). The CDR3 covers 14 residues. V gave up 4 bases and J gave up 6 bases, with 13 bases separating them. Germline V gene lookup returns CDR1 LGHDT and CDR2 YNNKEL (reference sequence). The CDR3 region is CASSREPPFNEQFF. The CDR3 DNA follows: TGTGCCAGCAGCCGGGAGCCCCCCTTCAATGAGCAGTTCTTC.

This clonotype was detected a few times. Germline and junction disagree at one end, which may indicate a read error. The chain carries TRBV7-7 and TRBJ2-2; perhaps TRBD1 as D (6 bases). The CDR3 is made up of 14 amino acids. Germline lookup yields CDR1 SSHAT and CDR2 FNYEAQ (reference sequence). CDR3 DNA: TGTGCTAGCAGCACTACAGGGAACCCCGGGGAGCTGTTTTTT. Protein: CASSTTGNPGELFF.